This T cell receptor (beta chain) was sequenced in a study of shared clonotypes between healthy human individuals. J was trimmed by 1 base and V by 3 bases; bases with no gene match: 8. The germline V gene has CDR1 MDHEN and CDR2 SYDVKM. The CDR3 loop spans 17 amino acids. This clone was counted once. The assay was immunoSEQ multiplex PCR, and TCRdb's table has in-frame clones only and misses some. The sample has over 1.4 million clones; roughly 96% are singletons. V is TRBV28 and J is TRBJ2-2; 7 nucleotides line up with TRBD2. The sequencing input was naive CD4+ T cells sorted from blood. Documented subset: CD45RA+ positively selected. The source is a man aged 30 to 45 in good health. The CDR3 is CASSFGAAGVNTGELFF. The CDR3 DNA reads TGTGCCAGCAGTTTTGGGGCGGCGGGGGTGAACACCGGGGAGCTGTTTTTT.